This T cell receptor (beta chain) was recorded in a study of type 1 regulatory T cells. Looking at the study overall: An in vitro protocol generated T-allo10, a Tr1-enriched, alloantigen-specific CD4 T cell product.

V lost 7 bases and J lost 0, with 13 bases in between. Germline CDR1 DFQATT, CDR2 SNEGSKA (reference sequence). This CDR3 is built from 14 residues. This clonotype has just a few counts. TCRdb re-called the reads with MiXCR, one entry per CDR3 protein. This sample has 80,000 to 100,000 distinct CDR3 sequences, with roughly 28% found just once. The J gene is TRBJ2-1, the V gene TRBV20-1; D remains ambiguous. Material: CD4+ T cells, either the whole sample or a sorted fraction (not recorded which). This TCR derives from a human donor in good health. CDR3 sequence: CSVPTGSSYNEQFF. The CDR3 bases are TGCAGTGTCCCCACTGGCAGCTCCTACAATGAGCAGTTCTTC.